This T cell receptor (beta chain) came from a study of blood T cell repertoires in COVID-19. This CDR3 contains 12 residues. The germline V gene encodes CDR1 GTSNPN and CDR2 SVGIG (reference sequence). Sequencing was performed with immunoSEQ multiplex PCR; in TCRdb, only in-frame clones are kept and a portion is missing. The sample has more than 300,000 clones; 87% are singletons. The specimen sequenced was peripheral blood. The source is a woman aged 25 to 39 with COVID-19, enrolled during active disease. The rearrangement uses TRBV30 and TRBJ2-3; weak D call: TRBD2 (5 bases). CDR3 in DNA: TGTGCGTCACGAGGGAGCACAGATACGCAGTATTTT. The encoded protein is CASRGSTDTQYF.